The 16 T cell receptor beta chains listed next were all sequenced from one sample in a study of T-cell reconstitution after alpha-beta-depleted transplantation in children. Construction of the TCRbeta library involved unique molecular identifiers. TCRdb itself ran the PCR reads through MiXCR, one entry per CDR3 protein. In the table there are 400,000 to 500,000 distinct CDR3 sequences, approximately 10% of which are singletons. The source material was PBMCs from the stem cell graft donor, sampled from the stem cell graft. These receptor sequences come from a human donor who donated a stem cell graft to a child with acute myeloid leukemia.

This clonotype has only a few counts. The rearrangement uses TRBV11-2 and TRBJ2-7; 7 nucleotides line up with TRBD1. There are 13 residues in the CDR3. Unmatched junction bases numbered 6, after V lost 4 bases and J lost 6 bases. Germline CDR1 is SGHAT and CDR2 is FQNNGV. CDR3 in amino acids: CASSSGTAGEQYV. Written as DNA, the CDR3 is TGTGCCAGCAGCTCAGGGACAGCCGGCGAGCAGTACGTC.

This clonotype was counted a few times. The chain couples TRBV29-1 to TRBJ2-1; tentatively, D is TRBD2 (5 bases). V gave up 6 bases and J gave up 5 bases, with 17 bases separating them. Germline-derived CDR1 and CDR2 are SQVTM and ANQGSEA. CDR3 length: 14 residues. CDR3: CSVYLSSAHNEQFF. CDR3 coding DNA: TGCAGCGTGTACCTGAGTAGCGCCCACAATGAGCAGTTCTTC.

The chain links TRBV2 to TRBJ1-2; D ambiguous. The germline gives CDR1 SNHLY, CDR2 FYNNEI. Trimming pared 2 bases from V and 10 bases from J, leaving 11 bases between. The CDR3 spans 12 residues. Here the CDR3 DNA reads TGTGCCAGCAGTGAAATCTTGGACCTCTACACCTTC. Protein: CASSEILDLYTF.

This clonotype appeared many times. The rearrangement links TRBV12-3 or TRBV12-4 to TRBJ2-1; unclear D gene. V gave up 8 bases and J gave up 1 base, with 9 bases separating them. The CDR3 covers 13 residues. This chain's CDR3 is CASSVASYNEQFF. In DNA form, the CDR3 reads TGTGCCAGCTCGGTGGCGTCCTACAATGAGCAGTTCTTC.

A few counts support this clonotype. V usage is TRBV18 and J usage is TRBJ1-3; a possible D gene is TRBD1 (5 bases). CDR1 and CDR2 (germline): KGHSH, LQKENI. V was cut by 3 bases and J by 0 bases, with 12 bases left in between. The CDR3 consists of 16 residues. The CDR3 loop is CASSPLSGDSGNTIYF. CDR3 DNA sequence: TGTGCCAGCTCACCCCTCTCGGGGGACTCTGGAAACACCATATATTTT.

The J gene is TRBJ2-3, the V gene TRBV10-3; tentatively, D is TRBD1 (6 bases). The CDR3 contains 14 residues. The germline V gene has CDR1 ENHRY and CDR2 SYGVKD. V dropped 6 bases and J dropped 5 bases, with 15 bases sitting between them. The CDR3 reads CAISDRKVEDTQYF. In DNA, the CDR3 is TGTGCCATCAGCGACAGGAAAGTTGAAGATACGCAGTATTTT.

This chain joins TRBV7-3 and TRBJ1-5, with TRBD1 matching 8 bases. Germline V lookup: CDR1 SGHTA, CDR2 FQGTGA. The CDR3 sequence is 13 residues long. V shed 5 bases, J shed 7 bases, and the junction held 4 bases outside the gene matches. CDR3 nucleotides: TGTGCCAGCAGCATCGACAGGGGCCAGCCCCAGCATTTT. Its protein is CASSIDRGQPQHF.

This clonotype was counted many times. The chain links TRBV10-1 to TRBJ2-1; no definite D call. Germline V CDR1 and CDR2: WNHNN, SYGVQD (reference sequence). The CDR3 runs to 18 residues. V was trimmed by 2 bases and J by 1 base, leaving 18 bases between them. CDR3 nucleotides: TGCGCCAGCAGTGAGAACCTCGGCGGAGCCGTGTCCTACAATGAGCAGTTCTTC. Translated, it gives CASSENLGGAVSYNEQFF.

The V call is TRBV6-2 or TRBV6-3, the J call TRBJ2-7, with TRBD1 matching 8 bases. Germline trimming cut 6 bases from V and 3 bases from J; bases unmatched to any gene: 10. CDR1 MNHEY and CDR2 SVGEGT come from the germline V gene. The CDR3 consists of 15 residues. The CDR3 is CASSFYGQGDYEQYF. The CDR3 region has the DNA TGTGCCAGCAGCTTTTACGGACAGGGAGACTACGAGCAGTACTTC.

To note about this clonotype: Relative to the germline gene, one junction end is altered; a read error may explain this. V usage is TRBV7-2 and J usage is TRBJ1-2; possibly TRBD1 for D (6 bases). The CDR3 is 14 residues long. Germline CDR1 reads SGHTA; CDR2 reads FQGNSA. The CDR3 spells CAISLPRTDHGYTF. As DNA, the CDR3 is TGTGCCATCAGCTTACCCCGGACAGACCATGGCTACACCTTC.

To note about this clonotype: Being one base from a much bigger clone, this may be a read error. This chain joins TRBV3-1 and TRBJ2-7; 9 bases match TRBD1. V shed 4 bases and J 9 bases; nucleotides not matched to a gene: 10. The CDR3 is 14 residues long. The germline V gene has CDR1 LGHDT and CDR2 YNNKEL (reference sequence). CDR3 sequence (DNA): TGTGCCAGCAGCCGGGACAGGGAAATTGAGGGGCAGTACTTC. It encodes CASSRDREIEGQYF.

V gene TRBV12-3 or TRBV12-4 combines with J gene TRBJ1-2; D gene ambiguous. Trimming took 3 bases from V and 2 from J, leaving 13 bases between them. This CDR3 is 15 amino acids long. CDR3 sequence: CASSFGRLINYGYTF. The CDR3 bases are TGTGCCAGCAGTTTCGGCCGACTGATAAACTATGGCTACACCTTC.

The CDR3 DNA follows: TGTGCCAGCAGCCGGGGAACTCTTCCCACCTTC. Translating it yields CASSRGTLPTF. The chain has TRBV7-2 and TRBJ1-2; D gene unclear. The V gene's germline CDR1 is SGHTA and CDR2 FQGNSA. V was trimmed by 5 bases and J by 13 bases, leaving 14 bases between them. This CDR3 spans 11 amino acids.

This clonotype was seen only a few times. V is TRBV6-1 and J is TRBJ1-1, with D unresolved. The CDR3 runs to 14 residues. Germline V gene lookup returns CDR1 MNHNS and CDR2 SASEGT. The V end lost 0 bases, the J end lost 6 bases, and 11 bases lay between the germline ends. The CDR3 protein is CASSEAGLSAEAFF. Written as DNA, the CDR3 is TGTGCCAGCAGTGAAGCAGGATTGTCCGCTGAAGCTTTCTTT.

The chain couples TRBV20-1 to TRBJ2-1; 14 positions match TRBD2. V lost 5 bases to trimming and J lost 10 bases; unmatched junction nucleotides: 10. This CDR3 comprises 15 residues. The germline V gene has CDR1 DFQATT and CDR2 SNEGSKA (reference sequence). CDR3: CSAGGGTSGREEQFF. The DNA for the CDR3 is TGCAGTGCTGGGGGGGGGACTAGCGGGAGAGAGGAGCAGTTCTTC.

This clonotype was seen ten or more times. The rearrangement joins TRBV7-8 to TRBJ1-6, with 7 bases that match TRBD1. Trimming at V came to 4 bases and at J to 8 bases, leaving 8 bases not matched to a gene. From germline, CDR1 is SGHVS and CDR2 FQNEAQ. This CDR3 has 15 amino acids. The chain's CDR3 is CASSSGGNIYSPLHF. The DNA for the CDR3 is TGTGCCAGCAGCTCAGGGGGGAATATATATTCACCCCTCCACTTT. Using reference TRBV7-8 and TRBJ1-6 for the parts outside the CDR3, the full variable domain is GAGVSQSPRYKVAKRGQDVALRCDPISGHVSLFWYQQALGQGPEFLTYFQNEAQLDKSGLPSDRFFAERPEGSVSTLKIQRTQQEDSAVYLCASSSGGNIYSPLHFGNGTRLTVT.